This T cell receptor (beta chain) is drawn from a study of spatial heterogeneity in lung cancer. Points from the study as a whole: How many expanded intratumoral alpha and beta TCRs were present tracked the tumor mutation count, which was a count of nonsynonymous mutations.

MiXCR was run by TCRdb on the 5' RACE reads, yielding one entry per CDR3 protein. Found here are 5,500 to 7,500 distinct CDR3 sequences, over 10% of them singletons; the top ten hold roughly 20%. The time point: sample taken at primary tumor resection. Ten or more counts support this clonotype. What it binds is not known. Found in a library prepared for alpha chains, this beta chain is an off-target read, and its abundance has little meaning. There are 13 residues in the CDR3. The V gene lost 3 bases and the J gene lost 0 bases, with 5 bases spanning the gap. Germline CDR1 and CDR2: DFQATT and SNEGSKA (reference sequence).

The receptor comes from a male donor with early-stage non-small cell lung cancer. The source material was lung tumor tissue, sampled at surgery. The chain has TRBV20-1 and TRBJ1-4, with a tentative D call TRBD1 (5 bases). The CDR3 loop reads CSARTATNEKLFF. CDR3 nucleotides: TGCAGTGCTAGGACAGCAACTAATGAAAAACTGTTTTTT.